A selection of T cell receptor beta chains follows, all from one sample in a study of CD8 T cells in Susac syndrome. TCRdb re-called the immunoSEQ multiplex PCR reads through MiXCR, storing one row per CDR3 protein. The sample records 130,000 or so distinct CDR3 sequences, less than 95% being singletons. Sequencing used CD4+ T cells from PBMCs. The receptor source for this set is a human donor in good health. Both conserved end residues are part of each CDR3. The D gene is left open where the match is weak. A row's size may be missing; if present it is once, few, many or a size class.

V: TRBV11-2; D: .; J: TRBJ2-5; size: .; CDR3: CASNMRGVGEETQYF; DNA: TGTGCCAGCAACATGAGAGGAGTCGGAGAGGAGACCCAGTACTTC
V: TRBV2; D: .; J: TRBJ1-3; size: .; CDR3: CASSATGNSGNTIYF; DNA: TGTGCCAGCAGTGCCACAGGGAACTCTGGAAACACCATATATTTT
V: TRBV7-9; D: .; J: TRBJ2-1; size: once; CDR3: CASSLTIRGNEQFF; DNA: TGTGCCAGCAGCTTAACGATTAGGGGCAATGAGCAGTTCTTC
V: TRBV5-1; D: TRBD1; J: TRBJ2-1; size: once; CDR3: CASSLGTGGLSGNEQFF; DNA: TGCGCCAGCAGCCTAGGGACAGGGGGCCTCTCGGGCAATGAGCAGTTCTTC
V: TRBV7-2; D: TRBD2; J: TRBJ2-2; size: .; CDR3: CASSLVGSGNTRELFF; DNA: TGTGCCAGCAGCTTAGTGGGTAGCGGGAATACAAGGGAGCTGTTTTTT
V: TRBV7-6; D: .; J: TRBJ1-4; size: .; CDR3: CASSYSSEKLFF; DNA: TGTGCCAGCAGCTACAGCTCTGAGAAACTGTTTTTT
V: TRBV20-1; D: .; J: TRBJ2-2; size: once; CDR3: CSARVGGTSWAGELFF; DNA: TGCAGTGCTCGAGTGGGAGGCACTTCTTGGGCCGGGGAGCTGTTTTTT
V: TRBV2; D: .; J: TRBJ2-5; size: .; CDR3: CASIIRHQETQYF; DNA: TGTGCCAGCATAATCCGGCACCAAGAGACCCAGTACTTC
V: TRBV7-9; D: TRBD1; J: TRBJ2-7; size: .; CDR3: CASSLPRTGATYEQYF; DNA: TGTGCCAGCAGCCTACCTAGGACAGGGGCGACCTACGAGCAGTACTTC
V: TRBV2; D: .; J: TRBJ2-3; size: .; CDR3: CASSEGVDTQYF; DNA: TGTGCCAGCAGTGAAGGGGTAGATACGCAGTATTTT
V: TRBV5-5; D: TRBD2; J: TRBJ2-5; size: .; CDR3: CASSLARMASGETQYF; DNA: TGTGCCAGCAGCTTGGCCCGCATGGCTAGCGGTGAGACCCAGTACTTC
V: TRBV2; D: TRBD1; J: TRBJ2-7; size: .; CDR3: CASSEVRTGAYEQYF; DNA: TGTGCCAGCAGTGAAGTCCGGACAGGGGCCTACGAGCAGTACTTC
V: TRBV19; D: .; J: TRBJ2-3; size: .; CDR3: CASSGGFHTQYF; DNA: TGTGCCAGTAGTGGGGGTTTCCATACGCAGTATTTT
V: TRBV29-1; D: .; J: TRBJ1-3; size: .; CDR3: CSVRRAGNTIYF; DNA: TGCAGCGTTCGCAGGGCTGGAAACACCATATATTTT
V: TRBV10-3; D: TRBD2; J: TRBJ2-1; size: .; CDR3: CAISEPVAGVQFF; DNA: TGTGCCATCAGTGAGCCAGTAGCGGGAGTACAGTTCTTC
V: TRBV6-2/TRBV6-3; D: TRBD1; J: TRBJ1-2; size: .; CDR3: CASSYGTGVDYGYTF; DNA: TGTGCCAGCAGTTACGGGACAGGGGTGGACTATGGCTACACCTTC
V: TRBV2; D: .; J: TRBJ1-2; size: .; CDR3: CASEKGRNNYGYTF; DNA: TGTGCCAGCGAAAAGGGGCGGAATAACTATGGCTACACCTTC
V: TRBV28; D: .; J: TRBJ2-7; size: .; CDR3: CASSLPGVEQYF; DNA: TGTGCCAGCAGTTTACCAGGGGTCGAGCAGTACTTC
V: TRBV21-1; D: .; J: TRBJ2-1; size: .; CDR3: CASSGSGNYNEQFF; DNA: TGTGCCAGCAGCGGTAGCGGCAATTACAATGAGCAGTTCTTC
V: TRBV29-1; D: .; J: TRBJ1-2; size: .; CDR3: CSVDRGAGYTF; DNA: TGCAGCGTTGATAGAGGAGCGGGCTACACCTTC
V: TRBV12-3/TRBV12-4; D: .; J: TRBJ1-2; size: .; CDR3: CASSSRGLSGYTF; DNA: TGTGCCAGCAGTTCACGGGGGTTGTCTGGCTACACCTTC
V: TRBV6-1; D: .; J: TRBJ2-3; size: .; CDR3: CASSRGQLPYMDTQYF; DNA: TGTGCCAGCAGTCGCGGACAGCTACCTTATATGGATACGCAGTATTTT
V: TRBV29-1; D: .; J: TRBJ2-7; size: .; CDR3: CSVGEGREQYF; DNA: TGCAGCGTGGGTGAGGGCCGGGAGCAGTACTTC
V: TRBV15; D: TRBD1; J: TRBJ1-5; size: .; CDR3: CATSSHFQGARDQPQHF; DNA: TGTGCCACCAGCAGCCATTTCCAGGGGGCCAGGGATCAGCCCCAGCATTTT
V: TRBV27; D: TRBD1; J: TRBJ2-1; size: .; CDR3: CASSPPGTGINEQFF; DNA: TGTGCCAGCAGTCCCCCCGGGACAGGCATCAATGAGCAGTTCTTC
V: TRBV19; D: TRBD1; J: TRBJ2-3; size: .; CDR3: CASSPGQFASTDTQYF; DNA: TGTGCCAGTAGTCCGGGACAGTTCGCTAGCACAGATACGCAGTATTTT
V: TRBV7-9; D: TRBD1; J: TRBJ1-4; size: .; CDR3: CASSPGGGGGEKLFF; DNA: TGTGCCAGCAGCCCCGGGGGAGGGGGCGGTGAAAAACTGTTTTTT
V: TRBV18; D: .; J: TRBJ1-6; size: .; CDR3: CASSPLKADSGLHF; DNA: TGTGCCAGCTCACCACTGAAAGCGGACTCGGGCCTCCACTTT
V: TRBV20-1; D: .; J: TRBJ1-6; size: .; CDR3: CSARGFTSSPLHF; DNA: TGCAGTGCTAGGGGGTTTACAAGTAGCCCCCTCCACTTT
V: TRBV29-1; D: .; J: TRBJ2-1; size: .; CDR3: CSVEDLPGRDNNEQFF; DNA: TGCAGCGTTGAAGATTTACCGGGACGGGATAACAATGAGCAGTTCTTC
V: TRBV6-2/TRBV6-3; D: .; J: TRBJ2-3; size: .; CDR3: CASQSPSTDTQYF; DNA: TGTGCCAGCCAATCTCCAAGCACAGATACGCAGTATTTT
V: TRBV3-1; D: TRBD2; J: TRBJ2-7; size: .; CDR3: CASSLGAGASYEQYF; DNA: TGTGCCAGCAGCCTCGGAGCGGGAGCGTCCTACGAGCAGTACTTC
V: TRBV2; D: .; J: TRBJ1-1; size: .; CDR3: CASLLQGTVRNTEAFF; DNA: TGTGCCAGCTTGTTGCAGGGGACGGTTAGGAACACTGAAGCTTTCTTT
V: TRBV11-2; D: .; J: TRBJ2-7; size: .; CDR3: CASSLVTTYEQYF; DNA: TGTGCCAGCAGCTTAGTAACAACTTACGAGCAGTACTTC
V: TRBV4-3; D: TRBD2; J: TRBJ2-3; size: .; CDR3: CASSQEAGLNTDTQYF; DNA: TGCGCCAGCAGCCAAGAAGCGGGACTTAACACAGATACGCAGTATTTT
V: TRBV10-3; D: .; J: TRBJ2-2; size: .; CDR3: CAAGLSDLPGTGELFF; DNA: TGTGCCGCCGGGCTAAGCGACCTTCCGGGCACCGGGGAGCTGTTTTTT
V: TRBV3-1; D: TRBD2; J: TRBJ2-3; size: .; CDR3: CASSHGRTSATGTQYF; DNA: TGTGCCAGCAGCCATGGGAGGACTAGCGCCACTGGGACGCAGTATTTT
V: TRBV28; D: .; J: TRBJ1-1; size: .; CDR3: CASSSSWTEAFF; DNA: TGTGCCAGCAGTTCGAGTTGGACTGAAGCTTTCTTT
V: TRBV30; D: .; J: TRBJ1-5; size: .; CDR3: CAWSTGIDQPQHF; DNA: TGTGCCTGGAGTACGGGAATCGATCAGCCCCAGCATTTT
V: TRBV7-2; D: .; J: TRBJ2-5; size: .; CDR3: CASSLNGNQETQYF; DNA: TGTGCCAGCAGCTTAAACGGTAATCAAGAGACCCAGTACTTC
V: TRBV3-1; D: .; J: TRBJ2-2; size: .; CDR3: CASSQATLASGELFF; DNA: TGTGCCAGCAGCCAAGCAACTCTAGCCTCCGGGGAGCTGTTTTTT
V: TRBV20-1; D: .; J: TRBJ1-5; size: .; CDR3: CSARVAGSGNQPQHF; DNA: TGCAGTGCTAGAGTGGCCGGGTCGGGCAATCAGCCCCAGCATTTT
V: TRBV12-3/TRBV12-4; D: .; J: TRBJ2-4; size: .; CDR3: CASSFNENIQYF; DNA: TGTGCCAGCAGTTTCAACGAGAACATTCAGTACTTC
V: TRBV10-3; D: .; J: TRBJ2-2; size: .; CDR3: CAISESGGLDTGELFF; DNA: TGTGCCATCAGTGAGTCGGGGGGACTTGACACCGGGGAGCTGTTTTTT
V: TRBV3-1; D: .; J: TRBJ2-7; size: .; CDR3: CASSQVRGSEQYF; DNA: TGTGCCAGCAGCCAAGTTCGAGGTTCCGAGCAGTACTTC
V: TRBV28; D: .; J: TRBJ1-1; size: .; CDR3: CASASEWNTEAFF; DNA: TGTGCCAGTGCCAGCGAATGGAACACTGAAGCTTTCTTT
V: TRBV20-1; D: TRBD1; J: TRBJ2-7; size: .; CDR3: CSASIQGKYYEQYF; DNA: TGCAGTGCTAGTATACAGGGGAAATACTACGAGCAGTACTTC
V: TRBV3-1; D: TRBD1; J: TRBJ2-7; size: .; CDR3: CASSQATGNSYEQYF; DNA: TGTGCCAGCAGCCAAGCGACAGGGAACTCCTACGAGCAGTACTTC
V: TRBV27; D: TRBD1; J: TRBJ2-7; size: .; CDR3: CASSSPSGGNYEQYF; DNA: TGTGCCAGCAGTTCCCCGTCAGGGGGCAACTACGAGCAGTACTTC
V: TRBV20-1; D: TRBD2; J: TRBJ2-1; size: .; CDR3: CSASRSGRVYNEQFF; DNA: TGCAGTGCTAGTAGGAGCGGGAGGGTATACAATGAGCAGTTCTTC
V: TRBV24-1; D: .; J: TRBJ2-7; size: few; CDR3: CATRGVGNNEQYF; DNA: TGTGCCACCAGGGGTGTCGGGAACAACGAGCAGTACTTC
V: TRBV7-9; D: .; J: TRBJ2-1; size: .; CDR3: CASSPGAGTSGYNEQFF; DNA: TGTGCCAGCAGCCCCGGAGCCGGGACTTCCGGATACAATGAGCAGTTCTTC
V: TRBV7-3; D: TRBD2; J: TRBJ2-5; size: .; CDR3: CASSRGLALQETQYF; DNA: TGTGCCAGCAGCAGGGGACTAGCATTACAAGAGACCCAGTACTTC
V: TRBV29-1; D: .; J: TRBJ1-4; size: once; CDR3: CSVAWGTNEKLFF; DNA: TGCAGCGTCGCTTGGGGGACTAATGAAAAACTGTTTTTT
V: TRBV20-1; D: .; J: TRBJ1-1; size: .; CDR3: CSARILGTEAFF; DNA: TGCAGTGCTAGAATCTTAGGCACTGAAGCTTTCTTT
V: TRBV10-3; D: TRBD1; J: TRBJ2-7; size: .; CDR3: CAISDPLDREDPYEQYF; DNA: TGTGCCATCAGTGACCCGCTGGACAGGGAGGACCCTTACGAGCAGTACTTC
V: TRBV6-2/TRBV6-3; D: .; J: TRBJ2-1; size: once; CDR3: CASSYSILNSVWQFF; DNA: TGTGCCAGCAGTTACTCGATCTTGAACTCCGTTTGGCAGTTCTTC